These 13 T cell receptor beta chains originate from one sample sequenced in a study of blood T cell repertoires in COVID-19. Generated by immunoSEQ multiplex PCR, the TCRdb table keeps only in-frame clones and is missing some. The sample contains some 200,000 clones, 70% to 90% of which appear only once. Material for sequencing was peripheral blood. Source of these receptors: a human donor in a cohort sampled during active COVID-19.

The chain uses TRBV28 and TRBJ2-2; 11 nucleotides agree with TRBD1. The CDR3 totals 16 residues. Trimming removed 6 bases from V and 0 bases from J; junction bases left unmatched: 3. The germline V gene encodes CDR1 MDHEN and CDR2 SYDVKM. CDR3 bases: TGTGCCAGCAGCCCGGGACAGGGGGCGAACACCGGGGAGCTGTTTTTT. Amino acid sequence: CASSPGQGANTGELFF.

This clone was detected once. This CDR3 is CASSLMGRTGHQPQHF. The CDR3 DNA sequence: TGTGCCAGCAGTCTAATGGGACGGACAGGGCATCAGCCCCAGCATTTT. The genes are TRBV27 and TRBJ1-5; 8 positions agree with TRBD1. V lost 5 bases, J lost 5 bases, and 11 bases stayed unmatched. The germline CDR1 and CDR2 sequences are MNHEY and SMNVEV (reference sequence). The CDR3 sequence is 16 residues long.

J is TRBJ1-1 and V is TRBV20-1, with D tentatively TRBD1 (5 bases). The CDR3 is 11 residues long. The V end was cut by 1 base, the J end by 11 bases, with 11 bases between. Germline V gene lookup returns CDR1 DFQATT and CDR2 SNEGSKA (reference sequence). The DNA of the CDR3 is TGCAGTGCTAGAGTTGGGGCGGGGGCTTTCTTT. This encodes CSARVGAGAFF.

This clone has a handful of counts. V gene TRBV5-4 combines with J gene TRBJ2-7; 8 positions agree with TRBD2. The CDR3 spans 16 residues. J gave up 0 bases and V 4 bases, and 9 bases lay outside the gene matches. Germline V gene lookup returns CDR1 SGHNT and CDR2 YYREEE (reference sequence). The CDR3 DNA follows: TGTGCCAGCAGCCCGGCGGGGGGTTCCAGCTCCTACGAGCAGTACTTC. Protein sequence: CASSPAGGSSSYEQYF. Supplemented by reference TRBV5-4 and TRBJ2-7, the full variable domain reads ETGVTQSPTHLIKTRGQQVTLRCSSQSGHNTVSWYQQALGQGPQFIFQYYREEENGRGNFPPRFSGLQFPNYSSELNVNALELDDSALYLCASSPAGGSSSYEQYFGPGTRLTVT.

The chain links TRBV21-1 to TRBJ2-2; TRBD2, as called in the table, went unchecked against the DNA. TRBV21-1 is shown as a pseudogene. CDR3 length: 16 amino acids. For the CDR3, the DNA is TGTGCCAGCAGCAAAGAGGTCAGGGAGGTCACCGGGGAGCTGTTTTTT. Encoded protein: CASSKEVREVTGELFF.

The V gene is TRBV18, the J gene TRBJ2-2; TRBD2 aligns across 10 bases. Trimming at V came to 8 bases and at J to 4 bases, leaving 10 bases not matched to a gene. CDR1 and CDR2 (germline): KGHSH, LQKENI. The CDR3 sequence is 16 residues long. In nucleotides, the CDR3 is TGTGCCAGCCAGGCGTTAGCGGGAGGAAGCACCGGGGAGCTGTTTTTT. The encoded protein is CASQALAGGSTGELFF.

This clone was seen only once. The chain employs TRBV2 and TRBJ1-1, with 8 positions matching TRBD1. With V trimmed by 7 bases and J by 1 base, 5 bases remained unmatched. The CDR3 length is 14 residues. Germline V gene data show CDR1 as SNHLY and CDR2 as FYNNEI. CDR3 protein: CASTRQGRNTEAFF. The DNA for the CDR3 is TGTGCCAGCACAAGACAGGGGAGGAACACTGAAGCTTTCTTT.

V usage is TRBV27 and J usage is TRBJ1-2; a possible D gene is TRBD1 (6 bases). Trimming shortened V by 6 bases and J by 0 bases, and 8 bases separated the two germline ends. The CDR3 loop spans 13 amino acids. Germline CDR1 is MNHEY and CDR2 is SMNVEV (reference sequence). The CDR3 sequence is CASSRGSNYGYTF. CDR3 nucleotides: TGTGCCAGCAGCAGGGGATCTAACTATGGCTACACCTTC.

The table lists this clone with a count of one. The chain uses TRBV7-6 and TRBJ1-2; D ambiguous. Germline loops: CDR1 SGHVS, CDR2 FNYEAQ. CDR3 size: 13 residues. The germline V and J ends were trimmed by 2 bases and 2 bases, with 6 bases remaining between them. The CDR3 region is CASSLNKNYGYTF. The CDR3 coding sequence is TGTGCCAGCAGCTTAAACAAGAACTATGGCTACACCTTC.

This clone turned up a few times. The V and J genes are TRBV6-5 and TRBJ1-1, with a tentative D call TRBD1 (5 bases). Germline V gives CDR1 MNHEY, CDR2 SVGAGI. CDR3 length: 14 residues. V lost 1 base to trimming and J lost 4 bases, with 10 bases between them. The CDR3 loop is CASSYLDTLTEAFF. The CDR3 DNA reads TGTGCCAGCAGTTACTTGGACACCCTCACTGAAGCTTTCTTT.

This CDR3 reads CASSDGGGSGYQETQYF. The CDR3 region has the DNA TGTGCCAGCAGTGACGGGGGGGGCTCCGGTTACCAAGAGACCCAGTACTTC. The rearrangement uses TRBV25-1 and TRBJ2-5; 8 bases match TRBD2. Germline values: CDR1 MGHDK, CDR2 SYGVNS. The V and J ends lost 3 bases and 0 bases, in that order; junction bases with no gene match: 9. CDR3 length equals 17 residues.

V is TRBV7-8 and J is TRBJ2-2; a weak D match, TRBD1 (6 bases). The CDR3 is 17 residues long. Germline CDR1 is SGHVS and CDR2 is FQNEAQ. V was shortened by 2 bases and J by 2 bases, with 15 bases between the two germline ends. The CDR3 region has the DNA TGTGCCAGCAGCTTAACGGCTTGGACAGAAAACACCGGGGAGCTGTTTTTT. It codes for CASSLTAWTENTGELFF.

The gene calls are TRBV12-5 and TRBJ2-2; D unresolved. This CDR3 is built from 12 residues. Germline V gives CDR1 LGHNT, CDR2 FRNRAP. The V end was cut by 5 bases, the J end by 7 bases, with 8 bases between. The CDR3 region has the DNA TGTGCTAGTGGTCCCGCAGGCGGGGAGCTGTTTTTT. Protein: CASGPAGGELFF.